One sample yielded the 18 T cell receptor beta chains listed below, sequenced in a study of response to subunit inactivated influenza vaccine. TCRdb re-called the RT-PCR reads through MiXCR, storing one row per CDR3 protein. The table records roughly 570,000 distinct CDR3 sequences, around 13% of them present only once. Specimen: PBMCs from blood, collected roughly 46 days after vaccination. These receptors originate from a man in his fifties who received an inactivated influenza vaccine.

The chain recombines TRBV4-3 with TRBJ1-6; 7 bases are shared with TRBD1. Germline values: CDR1 LGHNA, CDR2 YSLEER. The CDR3 is 17 amino acids. After removal of 4 bases from V and 0 bases from J, the junction contained 6 bases not matched to a gene. The CDR3 DNA follows: TGCGCCAGCAGCCCCGATTGGGACAGCTCCTATAATTCACCCCTCCACTTT. Protein: CASSPDWDSSYNSPLHF.

This clonotype has just a few counts. The chain joins TRBV30 to TRBJ2-7, with 10 bases fitting TRBD2. The V segment lost 2 bases and the J segment 2 bases; nucleotides outside the gene matches: 9. From germline, CDR1 is GTSNPN and CDR2 SVGIG (reference sequence). The CDR3 runs 16 residues. CDR3: CAWSPFGTSVPYEQYF. CDR3 sequence (DNA): TGTGCCTGGAGTCCGTTCGGGACTAGCGTACCCTACGAGCAGTACTTC.

This clonotype was counted between two and nine times. V is TRBV5-8 and J is TRBJ2-3; maybe TRBD2 (5 bases). The CDR3 is 14 residues long. Trimming shortened V by 2 bases and J by 3 bases, and 10 bases separated the two germline ends. Germline CDR1 is SGHTS and CDR2 is YDEGEE. This chain's CDR3 is CASSFWGETDTQYF. Written as DNA, the CDR3 is TGTGCCAGCAGCTTTTGGGGAGAAACAGATACGCAGTATTTT.

This rearrangement joins TRBV29-1 to TRBJ2-7, with 7 bases aligning to TRBD2. Looked up from germline, CDR1 is SQVTM and CDR2 is ANQGSEA. This CDR3 contains 14 residues. The ends lost 3 bases at V and 2 bases at J; junction bases unmatched: 7. The DNA for the CDR3 is TGCAGCGTTGATCCCAGCGGGGATGCCTACGAGCAGTACTTC. Amino acids: CSVDPSGDAYEQYF.

The count of this clonotype is one. The V gene is TRBV6-2 or TRBV6-3, the J gene TRBJ2-3; D might be TRBD1 or TRBD2, each matching 6 bases. Trimming cost V 0 bases and J 5 bases, with 15 bases left between them. CDR1 is MNHEY and CDR2 is SVGEGT in the germline V gene. The CDR3 is 16 amino acids. CDR3 sequence (DNA): TGTGCCAGCAGTTACTCGATGGGGGGCCTCGGAGATACGCAGTATTTT. Translating gives CASSYSMGGLGDTQYF.

This clonotype was observed many times. The chain combines TRBV7-2 with TRBJ2-5; 8 nucleotides agree with TRBD2. V trimming: 7 bases; J trimming: 7 bases; junction bases outside the gene matches: 11. CDR3 size: 14 residues. CDR1 and CDR2 from the germline V gene are SGHTA and FQGNSA. The CDR3 sequence is CASTRGGGSATQYF. The DNA of the CDR3 is TGTGCCAGCACCCGGGGGGGAGGGTCCGCGACCCAGTACTTC.

This clonotype was found a few times. V is TRBV4-2 and J is TRBJ2-7, with D possibly matching TRBD1 (5 bases). V was cut by 0 bases and J by 3 bases, with 15 bases left in between. CDR1 is LGHNA, CDR2 YNFKEQ, per germline. The CDR3 is 16 residues long. DNA of the CDR3: TGTGCCAGCAGCCAAGAATGGCAGGGTTTCCTCTACGAGCAGTACTTC. It yields the protein CASSQEWQGFLYEQYF.

This sequence joins TRBV20-1 and TRBJ2-6; no reliable D call. CDR1 and CDR2 (germline): DFQATT, SNEGSKA (reference sequence). The CDR3 runs 12 residues. The V end lost 6 bases, the J end lost 4 bases, and 7 bases lay between the germline ends. This CDR3 is CSAMRGANVLTF. The CDR3 DNA reads as TGCAGTGCGATGAGGGGGGCCAACGTCCTGACTTTC.

This clonotype occurred a few times. J is TRBJ2-1 and V is TRBV24-1; TRBD2 agrees at 8 bases. There are 15 residues in the CDR3. V lost 4 bases to trimming and J lost 2 bases; unmatched junction nucleotides: 3. The germline V gene has CDR1 KGHDR and CDR2 SFDVKD. CDR3 loop: CATSELAGTYNEQFF. In DNA, the CDR3 is TGTGCCACCAGTGAGTTAGCGGGGACCTACAATGAGCAGTTCTTC.

The V call is TRBV28, the J call TRBJ2-7, with TRBD1 identical over 10 bases. J was trimmed by 6 bases and V by 5 bases; bases with no gene match: 13. The CDR3 sequence is 16 residues long. CDR1 and CDR2 (germline): MDHEN, SYDVKM. CDR3 sequence reads: CASSGLSGTGVSEQYF. CDR3 DNA: TGTGCCAGCAGTGGACTATCCGGGACAGGGGTGTCCGAGCAGTACTTC.

The V and J genes are TRBV4-3 and TRBJ2-2; tentatively, D is TRBD1 (7 bases). Germline lookup yields CDR1 LGHNA and CDR2 YSLEER. Trimming cost V 4 bases and J 6 bases, with 15 bases left between them. The CDR3 has 15 residues. The CDR3 DNA follows: TGCGCCAGCAGCCCGGTGGAGGGGGCGCCCGGGGAGCTGTTTTTT. It yields the protein CASSPVEGAPGELFF.

This clonotype appeared a few times. The chain links TRBV7-2 to TRBJ2-7, with 11 bases fitting TRBD2. The length of the CDR3 is 15 residues. Germline V gene lookup returns CDR1 SGHTA and CDR2 FQGNSA. J gave up 5 bases and V 5 bases, and 8 bases lay outside the gene matches. The chain's CDR3 is CASSPTSGRWDEQYF. In DNA, the CDR3 is TGTGCCAGCAGCCCTACTAGCGGGAGATGGGACGAGCAGTACTTC. The full variable domain, rest sourced from reference TRBV7-2 and TRBJ2-7, is GAGVSQSPSNKVTEKGKDVELRCDPISGHTALYWYRQSLGQGLEFLIYFQGNSAPDKSGLPSDRFSAERTGGSVSTLTIQRTQQEDSAVYLCASSPTSGRWDEQYFGPGTRLTVT.

This sequence joins TRBV5-5 and TRBJ1-2, with D possibly TRBD1 on 5 matching bases. The CDR3 is made up of 14 amino acids. V lost 4 bases and J lost 5, with 15 bases in between. CDR1 and CDR2 from the germline V gene are SGHKS and YYEKEE (reference sequence). CDR3 coding DNA: TGTGCCAGCAGCGGACTTGACAGACCTTATGGCTACACCTTC. Translating gives CASSGLDRPYGYTF. Full variable domain (outside the CDR3, taken from reference TRBV5-5 and TRBJ1-2): DAGVTQSPTHLIKTRGQQVTLRCSPISGHKSVSWYQQVLGQGPQFIFQYYEKEERGRGNFPDRFSARQFPNYSSELNVNALLLGDSALYLCASSGLDRPYGYTFGSGTRLTVV.

This clonotype was picked up a small number of times. The chain links TRBV20-1 to TRBJ1-5; D unclear. Between the trimmed V and J ends, which lost 1 base and 6 bases, there was a span of 16 bases. CDR3 length equals 15 residues. Per germline, CDR1 DFQATT and CDR2 SNEGSKA (reference sequence). This CDR3 reads CSARAQAPGGQPQHF. The DNA for the CDR3 is TGCAGTGCTAGAGCGCAGGCCCCGGGTGGTCAGCCCCAGCATTTT.

This clonotype was seen a handful of times. This chain links TRBV7-2 with TRBJ1-1; D remains unclear. The CDR3 runs 14 residues. The V and J ends lost 3 bases and 0 bases respectively, with 8 bases between them. Germline V gene lookup returns CDR1 SGHTA and CDR2 FQGNSA. The CDR3: CASSFTDVNTEAFF. CDR3 in DNA: TGTGCCAGCAGCTTTACAGACGTGAACACTGAAGCTTTCTTT.

V and J are TRBV7-9 and TRBJ2-5; a weak D match, TRBD1 (5 bases). Trimming stripped 0 bases from V and 5 bases from J, with 13 bases between. Germline-derived CDR1 and CDR2 are SEHNR and FQNEAQ (reference sequence). The CDR3 extends over 15 amino acids. This chain's CDR3 is CASSLARQGDETQYF. In DNA form, the CDR3 reads TGTGCCAGCAGCTTAGCGCGTCAGGGTGACGAGACCCAGTACTTC.

This clonotype has only a few counts. This chain links TRBV6-1 with TRBJ2-1; tentative D call: TRBD1 (6 bases). This CDR3 comprises 13 residues. Germline CDR1 is MNHNS and CDR2 is SASEGT. V lost 6 bases and J 6 bases, leaving 12 bases between the germline ends. Here the CDR3 reads CASRGAGGNEQFF. The CDR3 DNA follows: TGTGCCAGCAGGGGGGCTGGGGGCAATGAGCAGTTCTTC.

This clonotype was observed at least ten times. The chain combines TRBV20-1 with TRBJ1-2; maybe TRBD1 (5 bases). The CDR3 contains 13 residues. CDR1 is DFQATT and CDR2 is SNEGSKA in the germline V gene (reference sequence). V was cut by 1 base and J by 4 bases, with 10 bases left in between. The CDR3 reads CSARGGEGYGYTF. The CDR3, as DNA: TGCAGTGCTAGAGGGGGGGAGGGCTATGGCTACACCTTC.